The next 10 T cell receptor beta chains were all read from a single sample in a study of metastatic and nonmetastatic thyroid tumors. Thyroid surgery was preceded by no treatment in any patient. TCRdb called clones again from the PCR reads with MiXCR. The sample yields tens of thousands of clones, roughly 4% seen once. Sequencing was performed on blood. The receptor source for this set is a female donor with papillary thyroid cancer or a benign thyroid nodule (not recorded which). Some clones in this sample may be carry-over from other donors' samples.

This clone has ten or more counts. The chain uses TRBV2 and TRBJ1-1; D is ambiguous. The CDR3 covers 13 residues. V was trimmed by 7 bases and J by 5 bases, leaving 14 bases between them. Looked up from germline, CDR1 is SNHLY and CDR2 is FYNNEI. CDR3: CASIGDRRTEAFF. CDR3 nucleotide sequence: TGTGCCAGCATTGGGGATCGGCGAACTGAAGCTTTCTTT.

This clone was counted a few times. The chain carries TRBV6-1 and TRBJ1-5; D is perhaps TRBD1 (6 bases). Trimming stripped 8 bases from V and 6 bases from J, with 14 bases between. This CDR3 comprises 13 residues. Germline CDR1 is MNHNS and CDR2 is SASEGT. The CDR3 is CASSQGRGQPQHF. In DNA form, the CDR3 reads TGTGCCAGCTCCCAGGGGCGAGGTCAGCCCCAGCATTTT.

In this sample, this clone turned up many times. The V and J genes are TRBV19 and TRBJ2-1; perhaps D is TRBD1 or TRBD2 (5 bases each). Trimming cost V 4 bases and J 5 bases, with 9 bases left between them. The CDR3 consists of 13 residues. CDR1 is LNHDA, CDR2 SQIVND, per germline (reference sequence). CDR3 in amino acids: CASSTTADNEQFF. The DNA for the CDR3 is TGTGCCAGTAGTACGACAGCGGACAATGAGCAGTTCTTC.

This clone has ten or more counts. CDR3 residues: CASSYSPSGGGANVLTF. As DNA, the CDR3 is TGTGCCAGCAGTTACTCGCCCTCCGGGGGTGGGGCCAACGTCCTGACTTTC. This sequence joins TRBV6-5 and TRBJ2-6, with TRBD2 as a possible D gene (6 bases). The CDR3 spans 17 residues. Germline V lookup: CDR1 MNHEY, CDR2 SVGAGI. V shed 0 bases and J shed 3 bases, with 12 bases lying between them.

V gene TRBV6-1 combines with J gene TRBJ1-3, with D unresolved. Germline values: CDR1 MNHNS, CDR2 SASEGT. This CDR3 has 14 amino acids. V dropped 6 bases and J dropped 4 bases, with 13 bases sitting between them. The CDR3 loop is CASSRYYSGNTIYF. CDR3 DNA sequence: TGTGCCAGCAGCAGATACTATTCAGGAAACACCATATATTTT.

This clone was seen ten or more times. The rearrangement links TRBV12-3 or TRBV12-4 to TRBJ1-2; D is uncertain. The CDR3 has 11 residues. The V and J ends lost 3 bases and 2 bases respectively, with 1 base between them. This CDR3 is CASSLNYGYTF. DNA of the CDR3: TGTGCCAGCAGTTTGAACTATGGCTACACCTTC.

This clone was seen at least ten times. V usage is TRBV29-1 and J usage is TRBJ2-1; 10 nucleotides match TRBD2. Germline CDR1 SQVTM, CDR2 ANQGSEA. V trimming: 7 bases; J trimming: 9 bases; junction bases outside the gene matches: 15. The CDR3 sequence is 15 residues long. CDR3: CSGSKSGRANREQFF. CDR3 coding DNA: TGCAGCGGATCGAAAAGCGGGAGGGCCAATCGTGAGCAGTTCTTC.

V usage is TRBV11-3 and J usage is TRBJ2-5; 8 nucleotides match TRBD2. The J segment lost 4 bases and the V segment lost 2 bases, leaving 3 bases of the junction unmatched. The germline gives CDR1 SGHNT, CDR2 YENEEA. CDR3 length: 14 residues. CDR3 coding DNA: TGTGCCAGCAGCTTACTAGCGGGTCGAGAGACCCAGTACTTC. It encodes CASSLLAGRETQYF.

This clone was recorded at least ten times. The chain links TRBV2 to TRBJ2-5; TRBD1 matches at 9 bases. The length of the CDR3 is 12 residues. V gave up 9 bases and J gave up 3 bases; unmatched junction bases: 2. Germline CDR1 and CDR2: SNHLY and FYNNEI. The chain's CDR3 is CARGTGKETQYF. The CDR3 DNA reads TGTGCCAGAGGGACAGGGAAAGAGACCCAGTACTTC.

As concerns this clone: A much larger clone differs by one base, so this may be a read error. The gene calls are TRBV5-1 and TRBJ2-5; D is unclear. Per germline, CDR1 SGHRS and CDR2 YFSETQ. The CDR3 is made up of 14 amino acids. CDR3: CANSLMGRQETQYF. The CDR3 DNA sequence: TGCGCCAACAGCTTGATGGGCAGGCAAGAGACCCAGTACTTC.